The source of this T cell receptor (beta chain) is a study of cytomegalovirus exposure and HLA in healthy donors (dated by TCRdb to about 2017). In the study overall: An earlier analysis of approximately 640 of the donors reported approximately 270 Gb of sequence data and 117 million unique TCR beta sequences from 150 million to 200 million T cells. The number of typed donors differed by locus: roughly 629-630 for A, B, C, DRB1 and DQB1; 522 for DQA1; approximately 610 for DPA1; and around 450 for DPB1. To predict cytomegalovirus infection status, the study combined high-throughput TCR immunosequencing, statistical association of individual TCRs with disease status, and machine learning. Genome-wide SNP genotypes for about 60% of the roughly 700 donors were used in a later genetic analysis, which treated that subset as a discovery cohort. On average, 235,054 unique TCR beta nucleotide sequences were sequenced per donor among more than 350 genotyped donors of the cohort, with about 17% of those sequences being non-productive. A later analysis re-examined previously published TCR beta repertoires from about 670 donors and added high-resolution HLA genotyping to investigate patterns of TCR occurrence. Along with the approximately 650-subject first cohort, a separate validation cohort of some 130 different subjects was used. An earlier analysis of 587 of the donors applied high-throughput TCR beta sequencing to assess whether each TCR beta V gene segment acted as functional or pseudogenic. The study aimed to test whether cataloging public T cell receptors could reveal signatures of past pathogen exposure. Donor age, sex, ethnicity and CMV serostatus were collected together with the repertoire data. Using immunosequencing, the study profiled T cell repertoires from 550 to 750 subjects and related those repertoires to cytomegalovirus serostatus. Of the approximately 400 genotyped donors, 81% were placed in the genetic ancestry cluster associated with self-reported Caucasian donors. Rather than drawing on any new phenotypic data, the later analysis identified candidate immune exposures from TCR beta sequences and the way those sequences occurred across donors. HLA typing covered class I and class II loci at four-digit resolution. All discovery cohort repertoires had been generated on a single sequencing platform. An early release that covered fewer than 800 HLA-typed donors contained approximately 300 gigabases of sequencing data and 85 million to 100 million unique TCR sequences. About five DR-DQ haplotypes were handled as single units for association and clustering because linkage in the cohort was strong. What the authors observed across the whole study: Linkage disequilibrium might explain the correlated functional status among segregating V segments, but an unknown experimental factor could not be ruled out. A later genetic analysis associated a missense DCLRE1C variant with V-gene and J-gene trimming of TCR beta chains, and an independent cohort replicated the association. According to the authors, the approach could potentially be generalized to other disease states and immunological phenotypes. Most TCR sequences were observed very rarely across donors, whereas some public TCRs were present in many individuals. The study gave a list of 150 to 200 TCR beta chains associated with cytomegalovirus. In both the original and validation cohorts, the classifier was reported to diagnose cytomegalovirus status with high specificity and sensitivity. In this cohort, only TCR beta chains were sequenced, and detectable features were limited by the absence of alpha or paired-chain data. Roughly uniform sequencing depth across donors was assumed in presence/absence analyses, although this assumption may not hold. Because HLA typing was unavailable for some donors at each locus, only the typed subset was used in association tests. According to a later analysis, TCR association rates differed among HLA loci, with DRB1 alleles showing the most associated TCRs and HLA-C alleles showing the fewest. A few of the identified cytomegalovirus-associated TCR beta chains were confirmed in vitro to be specific for cytomegalovirus antigens. The earlier analysis of 587 of the donors excluded 15 to 20 rarely observed V segments, including chromosome 9 orphons, because counts were too low. In a later analysis, some 17,000 TCR beta sequences were associated with specific HLA alleles at a false discovery rate of 0.05. The only immune exposure information available for the cohort was CMV serostatus. Compared with the roughly 600-donor mean, donors in an Asian-associated ancestry cluster had fewer N-insertions in productive TCRs, according to a later genetic analysis. A further reported finding was that TCR beta sequences accurately predicted the HLA-A and HLA-B alleles for most subjects in the first cohort. Strong co-occurrence of HLA alleles, especially DR and DQ, made assigning TCR associations to individual alleles difficult. Several of the top co-occurrence clusters appeared to be linked to parvovirus B19, influenza, CMV and Epstein-Barr virus, according to a later analysis. Because the 87-base-pair reads could not distinguish some IMGT-functional V segments, including TRBV6-2 and TRBV6-3, those segments were excluded. Most CMV-associated TCR beta chains appeared to be HLA-restricted in a later analysis, and the HLA associations seemed to be driven largely by CMV exposure. A group of highly shared sequence variants was considered likely to be a technical artifact of the sequencing pipeline. In an earlier analysis of under 600 of the donors, most TCR beta V segments were observed in productive rearrangements about 87% or about 30% of the time, broadly matching IMGT annotations. A later analysis found that HLA-associated TCR beta chains were more clonally expanded and had lower generation probabilities than equally common non-associated chains.

The CDR3 runs 14 residues from the cysteine to the phenylalanine. Only the CDR3 part of the read is kept: 42 bases, read in frame from the first base. CDR1 and CDR2 were assigned from the germline V gene as SGHRS and YFSETQ. The germline V end is reduced by 2 bases and the J end by 4 bases; junction bases left unmatched: 5. Of note for this clone: Its antigen has not been determined. No base quality information exists; no much larger clone differs at one position.

In total, approximately 610 healthy bone marrow donors made up the cohort. At the time of sampling, every cohort member was nominally healthy, though immune exposures that went unrecorded were likely present. The donor was CMV seronegative and belonged to the group of 350 to 400 seronegative cohort members. A peripheral blood sample was provided by each donor, and peripheral blood mononuclear cells were used for TCR beta sequencing. Genomic DNA extraction from the blood cell samples was performed with the Qiagen DNeasy Blood Extraction Kit. Library preparation employed the immunoSEQ multiplex PCR assay. For the multiplex PCR, a mixture combining 60 forward primers for TCR Vbeta segments and 13 reverse primers for TCR Jbeta segments was used. The CDR3 region of rearranged TCR beta genes was amplified from genomic DNA by a multiplex PCR assay. On the Illumina HiSeq System, the amplified TCR beta libraries were sequenced as 87-base-pair reads. In the original analysis: Across the 500 to 700 repertoires, a later analysis counted approximately 75 million unique TCR beta chains, around 11 million of which were shared by at least two donors. Raw reads were error-corrected and collapsed into unique sequences with a nearest-neighbor algorithm that merged closely related sequences to remove PCR and sequencing errors. Alignment of CDR3 sequences to IMGT reference sequences was used to assign V, D and J gene segments. For a sequence to be retained, a match of at least six nucleotides to both a V gene segment and a J gene segment was required. Rearrangements were called productive when the CDR3 lacked stop codons and stayed in frame with V and J; all others were non-productive. CDR3 was defined according to IMGT convention as the region running from the second conserved V-encoded cysteine to the conserved J-encoded phenylalanine. Sequences without an unambiguous match to a single V gene segment were excluded from the earlier analysis of several hundred of the donors. In an earlier analysis of more than 500 of the donors, a V segment was called functional when productive rearrangements were above 56.7%, and segregating when the standard deviation between donors exceeded 5%. To diagnose cytomegalovirus status from the catalog of TCR beta chain sequences, a statistical classification framework was built. In a later analysis, TCR nucleotide sequences were compared against IMGT/GENE-DB human TR gene sequences so that V and J genes could be assigned. A later analysis assigned CDR3 sequences and most-parsimonious VDJ recombination scenarios with the TCRdist pipeline. In a later analysis, every TCR beta chain was defined by the combination of its CDR3 amino acid sequence and its V-gene family, and reads without a unique V-gene family were dropped. A later analysis removed roughly 590 highly shared, low-generation-probability nucleotide sequences to deal with suspected cross-contamination and a sequencing artifact. In a later analysis, a clonal expansion index was calculated for each public chain from normalized within-repertoire ranks of inferred template counts. In a later analysis, generation probabilities were computed with a VDJ recombination model fitted to out-of-frame rearrangements, and the resulting probabilities were checked against IGoR. A later analysis scored TCR-TCR, TCR-HLA and TCR-CMV co-occurrence with hypergeometric tests, applying a repertoire-size bias correction to TCR pairs. False discovery rates were estimated in a later analysis by permuting HLA or CMV assignments 20 times. A later analysis grouped co-occurring TCRs with DBSCAN, adding TCRdist sequence similarity when clustering within HLA-allele-positive subsets. For co-occurrence clustering, repertoires with fewer than 30,000 or more than 120,000 public chains were excluded, along with several repertoires with anomalous nucleotide sharing. TCRdb retrieved this table from immuneACCESS and kept in-frame rearrangements only. Not all clones are present; in checked studies, unresolved V genes account for under half, and no reason is known for the remainder. Clonal size and the V and J genes are those of that table, whereas D and trimming came from the DNA. The sample contains around 110,000 clones, approximately 9.4% of them found a single time. The ten largest clones take up around 3% of the sample.

This clonotype originated in a man under 40 in good health and CMV-seronegative. The sequence is built from TRBV5-1 and TRBJ1-1, and 7 bases in between align with TRBD1. Sequencing input: PBMCs. The DNA reads as follows: TGCGCCAGCAGCTTAACTACAGGGGTCACTGAAGCTTTCTTT. Translated, this gives CASSLTTGVTEAFF.